This T cell receptor beta chain was documented in a study of T cell changes during pregnancy in multiple sclerosis. CDR3 size: 12 residues. Germline V gene lookup returns CDR1 SEHNR and CDR2 FQNEAQ (reference sequence). Trimming pared 2 bases from V and 8 bases from J, leaving 6 bases between. Assay: immunoSEQ multiplex PCR; the TCRdb copy retains only in-frame clones and omits some. Counted here are tens of thousands of clones, 80% to 95% occurring once; the ten biggest clones make up 2% to 2.5%. The source was peripheral blood, collected in the third trimester of pregnancy. The chain is built from TRBV7-9 and TRBJ1-4; D unclear. The source is a female donor with multiple sclerosis, enrolled in a pregnancy study. CDR3 residues: CASSLFGEKLFF. The CDR3 DNA follows: TGTGCCAGCAGCTTATTTGGCGAAAAACTGTTTTTT.